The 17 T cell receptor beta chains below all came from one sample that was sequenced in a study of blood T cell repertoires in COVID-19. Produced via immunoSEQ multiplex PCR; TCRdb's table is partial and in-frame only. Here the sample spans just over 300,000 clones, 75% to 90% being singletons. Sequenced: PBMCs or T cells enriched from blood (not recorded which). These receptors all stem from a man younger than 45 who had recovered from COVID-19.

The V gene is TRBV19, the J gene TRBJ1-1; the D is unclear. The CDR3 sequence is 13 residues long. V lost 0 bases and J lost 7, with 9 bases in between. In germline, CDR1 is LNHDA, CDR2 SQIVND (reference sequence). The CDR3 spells CASSIDQEGEAFF. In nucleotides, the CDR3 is TGTGCCAGTAGTATAGATCAAGAGGGTGAAGCTTTCTTT.

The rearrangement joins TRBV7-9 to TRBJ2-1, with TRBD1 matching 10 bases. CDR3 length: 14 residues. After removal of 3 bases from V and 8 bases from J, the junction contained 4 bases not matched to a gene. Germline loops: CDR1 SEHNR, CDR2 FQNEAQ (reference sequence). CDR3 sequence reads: CASSLAGTGDEQFF. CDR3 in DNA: TGTGCCAGCAGCTTGGCTGGGACAGGGGATGAGCAGTTCTTC.

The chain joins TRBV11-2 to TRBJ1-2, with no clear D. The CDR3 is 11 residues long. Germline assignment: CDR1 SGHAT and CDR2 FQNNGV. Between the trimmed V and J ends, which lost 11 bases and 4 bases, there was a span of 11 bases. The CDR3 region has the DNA TGTGCCTCAGCGGGCAGCTATGGCTACACCTTC. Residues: CASAGSYGYTF.

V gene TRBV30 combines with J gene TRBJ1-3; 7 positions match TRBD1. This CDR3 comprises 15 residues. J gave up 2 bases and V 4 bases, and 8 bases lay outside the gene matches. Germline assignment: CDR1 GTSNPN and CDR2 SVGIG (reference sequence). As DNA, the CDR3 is TGTGCCTGGAAAGGTGGGCAGGGGGCTGGAAACACCATATATTTT. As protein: CAWKGGQGAGNTIYF.

The CDR3 spells CASWTELQETQYF. The CDR3 nucleotides read TGTGCCAGCTGGACAGAGTTACAAGAGACCCAGTACTTC. The gene calls are TRBV6-5 and TRBJ2-5; possibly TRBD1 for D (6 bases). The CDR3 runs to 13 residues. Germline CDR1 MNHEY, CDR2 SVGAGI. V lost 8 bases, J lost 2 bases, and 12 bases lay in between.

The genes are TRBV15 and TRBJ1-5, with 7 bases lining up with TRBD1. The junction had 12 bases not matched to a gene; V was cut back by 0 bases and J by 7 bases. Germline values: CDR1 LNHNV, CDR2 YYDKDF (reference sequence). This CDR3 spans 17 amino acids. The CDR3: CATSRDRGRGGSQPQHF. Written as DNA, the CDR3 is TGTGCCACCAGCAGAGATAGGGGGAGAGGGGGCTCGCAGCCCCAGCATTTT. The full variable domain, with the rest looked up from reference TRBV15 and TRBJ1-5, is DAMVIQNPRYQVTQFGKPVTLSCSQTLNHNVMYWYQQKSSQAPKLLFHYYDKDFNNEADTPDNFQSRRPNTSFCFLDIRSPGLGDTAMYLCATSRDRGRGGSQPQHFGDGTRLSIL.

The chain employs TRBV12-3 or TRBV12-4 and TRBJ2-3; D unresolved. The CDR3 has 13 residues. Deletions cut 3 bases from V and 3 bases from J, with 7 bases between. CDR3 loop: CASSLVSTDTQYF. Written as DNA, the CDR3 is TGTGCCAGCAGTTTGGTCAGTACAGATACGCAGTATTTT.

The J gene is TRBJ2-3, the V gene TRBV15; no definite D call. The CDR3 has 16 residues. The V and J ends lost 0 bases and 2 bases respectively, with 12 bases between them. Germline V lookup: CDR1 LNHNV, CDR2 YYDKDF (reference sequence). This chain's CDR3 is CATSREPSGNTDTQYF. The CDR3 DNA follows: TGTGCCACCAGCAGAGAACCGTCAGGTAACACAGATACGCAGTATTTT.

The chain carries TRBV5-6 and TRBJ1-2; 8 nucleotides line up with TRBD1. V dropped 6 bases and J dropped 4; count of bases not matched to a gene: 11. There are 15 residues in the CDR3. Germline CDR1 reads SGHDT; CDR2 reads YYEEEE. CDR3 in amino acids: CASTLGQGGGYGYTF. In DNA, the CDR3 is TGTGCCAGCACCCTCGGACAGGGTGGAGGCTATGGCTACACCTTC.

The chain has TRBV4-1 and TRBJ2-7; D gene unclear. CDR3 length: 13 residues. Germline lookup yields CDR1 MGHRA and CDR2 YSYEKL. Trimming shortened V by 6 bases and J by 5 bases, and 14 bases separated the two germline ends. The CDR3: CASSPSTVHEQYF. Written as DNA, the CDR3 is TGCGCCAGCAGTCCCTCCACGGTCCACGAGCAGTACTTC.

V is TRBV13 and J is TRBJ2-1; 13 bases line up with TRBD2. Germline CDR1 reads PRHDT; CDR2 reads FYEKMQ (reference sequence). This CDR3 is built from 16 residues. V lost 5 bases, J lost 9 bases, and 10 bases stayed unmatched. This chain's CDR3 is CASSLGLAGRNGEQFF. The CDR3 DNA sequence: TGTGCCAGCAGCCTGGGACTAGCGGGGCGTAATGGTGAGCAGTTCTTC.

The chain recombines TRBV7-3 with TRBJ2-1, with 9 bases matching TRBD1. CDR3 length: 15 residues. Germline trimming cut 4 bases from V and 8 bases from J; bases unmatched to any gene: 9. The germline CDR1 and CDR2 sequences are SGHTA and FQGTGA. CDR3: CASSSNRGPPHEQFF. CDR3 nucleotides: TGTGCCAGCAGCTCGAACAGGGGGCCCCCCCATGAGCAGTTCTTC.

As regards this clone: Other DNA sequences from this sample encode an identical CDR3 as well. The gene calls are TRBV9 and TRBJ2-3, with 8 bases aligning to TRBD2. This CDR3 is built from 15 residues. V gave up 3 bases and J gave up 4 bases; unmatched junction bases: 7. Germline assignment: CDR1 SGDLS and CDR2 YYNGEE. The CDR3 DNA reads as TGTGCCAGCAGCGGGGGGCGGGGGGCCGCAGATACGCAGTATTTT. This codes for CASSGGRGAADTQYF.

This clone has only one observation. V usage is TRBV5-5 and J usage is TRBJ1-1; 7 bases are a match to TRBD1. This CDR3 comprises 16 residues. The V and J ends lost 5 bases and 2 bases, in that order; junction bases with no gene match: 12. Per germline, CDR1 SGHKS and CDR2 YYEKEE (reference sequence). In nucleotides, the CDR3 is TGTGCCAGCAGTCTTCTCCAGAGACAGGGAAACACTGAAGCTTTCTTT. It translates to CASSLLQRQGNTEAFF.

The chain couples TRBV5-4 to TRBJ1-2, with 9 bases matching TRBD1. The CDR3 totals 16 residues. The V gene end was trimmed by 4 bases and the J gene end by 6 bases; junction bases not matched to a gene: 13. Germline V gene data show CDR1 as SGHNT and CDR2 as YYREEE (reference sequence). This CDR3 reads CASSQNIGQGLNGYTF. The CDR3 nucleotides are TGTGCCAGCAGCCAAAACATCGGACAGGGGCTAAATGGCTACACCTTC.

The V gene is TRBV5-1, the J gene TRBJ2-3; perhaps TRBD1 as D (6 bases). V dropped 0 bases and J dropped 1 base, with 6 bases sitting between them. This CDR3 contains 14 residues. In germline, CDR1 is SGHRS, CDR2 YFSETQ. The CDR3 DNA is TGCGCCAGCAGCTTGGAGGGGGGCACAGATACGCAGTATTTT. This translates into CASSLEGGTDTQYF.

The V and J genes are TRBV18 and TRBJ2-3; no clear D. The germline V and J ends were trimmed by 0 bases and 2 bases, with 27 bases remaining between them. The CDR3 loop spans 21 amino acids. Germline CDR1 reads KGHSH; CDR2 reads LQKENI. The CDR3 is CASSPPNSGFTVVMPTDTQYF. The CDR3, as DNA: TGTGCCAGCTCACCACCTAACTCGGGTTTTACGGTAGTCATGCCCACAGATACGCAGTATTTT.